Sequencing of this T cell receptor beta chain was carried out in a study of shared clonotypes between healthy human individuals. The overall study: Each donor had three CD4 naive, three CD4 memory, two CD8 naive and one CD8 memory plate. Study-level points and caveats: Clonotype sharing among donors was thought likely to change with sequencing depth. When compared with the clonotypes that were shared by all four sorted-subset donors, the non-shared clonotypes turned out to have lower generation probabilities.

Germline assignment: CDR1 MGHDK and CDR2 SYGVNS. This CDR3 spans 12 amino acids. V lost 6 bases, J lost 4 bases, and 6 bases lay in between. In its sample, this clone was seen many times. What it binds is unknown. Assay used: immunoSEQ multiplex PCR; TCRdb lists only in-frame clones, some missing. This table holds around 100,000 clones, 67% found once. Sequencing input: memory CD8+ T cells sorted from blood. Subset meaning: CD45RO+ cells pooled with CCR7-negative TemRA cells. The J gene is TRBJ1-4, the V gene TRBV25-1, with D hard to call. The TCR originated in a man aged 30 to 45 in good health. Here the CDR3 reads CASRSYNEKLFF. Here the CDR3 DNA reads TGTGCCAGCAGGAGTTATAATGAAAAACTGTTTTTT. Full variable domain (remainder filled in from reference TRBV25-1 and TRBJ1-4): EADIYQTPRYLVIGTGKKITLECSQTMGHDKMYWYQQDPGMELHLIHYSYGVNSTEKGDLSSESTVSRIRTEHFPLTLESARPSHTSQYLCASRSYNEKLFFGSGTQLSVL.